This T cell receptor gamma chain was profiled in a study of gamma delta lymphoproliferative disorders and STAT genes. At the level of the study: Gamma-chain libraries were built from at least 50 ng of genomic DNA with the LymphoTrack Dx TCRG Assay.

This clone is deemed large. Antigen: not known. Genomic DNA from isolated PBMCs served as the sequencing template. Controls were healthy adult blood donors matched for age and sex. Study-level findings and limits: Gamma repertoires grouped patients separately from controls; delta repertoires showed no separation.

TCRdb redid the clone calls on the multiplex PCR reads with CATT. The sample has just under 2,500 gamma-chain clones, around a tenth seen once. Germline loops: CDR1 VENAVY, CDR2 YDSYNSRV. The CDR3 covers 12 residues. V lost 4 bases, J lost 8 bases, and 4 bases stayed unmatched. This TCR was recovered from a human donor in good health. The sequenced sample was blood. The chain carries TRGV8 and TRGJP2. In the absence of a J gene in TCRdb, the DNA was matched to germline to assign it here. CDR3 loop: CATWEKDWIKTF. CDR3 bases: TGTGCCACCTGGGAAAAGGATTGGATCAAGACGTTT.